Below, 3 T cell receptor beta chains from the same sample are listed, as sequenced in a study of cytomegalovirus exposure and HLA in healthy donors. 60 Vbeta and 13 Jbeta primers were used in PCR. Here immunoSEQ multiplex PCR was the method, and the copy in TCRdb shows in-frame clones only, minus some. The profile shows approximately 79,000 clones, roughly 73% of them singletons. The sequenced material came from PBMCs. The receptors stem from a boy aged 5 to 17 in good health and CMV-seronegative.

This chain links TRBV25-1 with TRBJ2-7; D is undetermined. Germline lookup yields CDR1 MGHDK and CDR2 SYGVNS. This CDR3 contains 16 residues. The ends were cut back, 5 bases at V and 1 base at J, with 18 bases in the middle. The DNA of the CDR3 is TGTGCCAGCAGTCCACCAGGCAGCCTGGGTTCCTACGAGCAGTACTTC. Protein: CASSPPGSLGSYEQYF.

The V gene is TRBV6-5, the J gene TRBJ2-3; 7 bases are shared with TRBD2. CDR1 and CDR2 from the germline V gene are MNHEY and SVGAGI. V gave up 8 bases and J gave up 2 bases; unmatched junction bases: 4. The CDR3 covers 13 residues. CDR3 residues: CASGGLYTDTQYF. The CDR3 coding sequence is TGTGCCAGCGGGGGACTATACACAGATACGCAGTATTTT.

The chain uses TRBV4-2 and TRBJ2-3, with D maybe TRBD1 (6 bases). Trimming took off 5 bases at V and 5 bases at J, with 17 bases between the two ends. The CDR3 runs 15 residues. Germline lookup yields CDR1 LGHNA and CDR2 YNFKEQ. As DNA, the CDR3 is TGTGCCAGCAGCGAAGGGGGACCGACAGGAGATACGCAGTATTTT. Its protein is CASSEGGPTGDTQYF.